Described below is a single T cell receptor beta chain sequence and its context. This clone has only a few counts. Which antigen it targets is not known. No base quality values were provided; no much bigger clone lies one nucleotide off. Libraries were built with the immunoSEQ multiplex PCR assay. For the multiplex PCR, a mixture combining 60 forward primers for TCR Vbeta segments and 13 reverse primers for TCR Jbeta segments was used. A multiplex PCR assay on genomic DNA amplified the CDR3 region of rearranged TCR beta genes. On the Illumina HiSeq System, the amplified TCR beta libraries were sequenced as 87-base-pair reads. The study's processing was this. A later analysis counted tens of millions of unique TCR beta chains across the 640 or so repertoires, and roughly 10 million of these chains were shared by at least two donors. To remove PCR and sequencing errors, raw reads were error-corrected and collapsed into unique sequences using a nearest-neighbor algorithm that merged closely related sequences. CDR3 sequences were aligned to IMGT reference sequences to assign V, D and J gene segments. Each retained sequence needed at least a six-nucleotide match to both a V gene segment and a J gene segment. A rearrangement was called productive if the CDR3 had no stop codons and remained in frame with V and J, and every other rearrangement was called non-productive. Following IMGT convention, CDR3 was defined as the stretch from the second conserved V-encoded cysteine up to the conserved J-encoded phenylalanine. The earlier analysis of some 600 of the donors excluded sequences that lacked an unambiguous match to a single V gene segment. An earlier analysis of 450 to 650 of the donors called V segments functional above 56.7% productive rearrangements and segregating when the between-donor standard deviation exceeded 5%. A statistical classification framework was built for diagnosing cytomegalovirus status from the catalog of TCR beta chain sequences. A later analysis assigned V and J genes by comparing TCR nucleotide sequences with IMGT/GENE-DB human TR gene sequences. A later analysis assigned CDR3 sequences and most-parsimonious VDJ recombination scenarios with the TCRdist pipeline. In a later analysis, each TCR beta chain was defined by its CDR3 amino acid sequence together with its V-gene family, and reads lacking a unique V-gene family were excluded. To address suspected cross-contamination and a sequencing artifact, a later analysis removed roughly 580 highly shared, low-generation-probability nucleotide sequences. In a later analysis, a clonal expansion index for each public chain was calculated from normalized within-repertoire ranks of inferred template counts. In a later analysis, generation probabilities were computed using a VDJ recombination model fitted to out-of-frame rearrangements, and the results were checked against IGoR. In a later analysis, TCR-TCR, TCR-HLA and TCR-CMV co-occurrence was scored with hypergeometric tests, and a repertoire-size bias correction was applied to TCR pairs. To estimate false discovery rates, a later analysis permuted the HLA or CMV assignments 20 times. In a later analysis, co-occurring TCRs were grouped using DBSCAN, and TCRdist sequence similarity was added for clustering within HLA-allele-positive subsets. For co-occurrence clustering, repertoires with fewer than 30,000 or more than 120,000 public chains were excluded, along with five repertoires with anomalous nucleotide sharing. What TCRdb holds here is the immuneACCESS table cut down to in-frame rearrangements. Part of the clones is not present; checked against another copy, under half of the missing clones reflect an unresolved V gene, and the others are unexplained. Clone size and V and J calls were adopted from that table, with D and trimming inferred from the DNA. The sample records some 100,000 clones, about four fifths of which are singletons. The biggest ten clones account for 13% to 15% of the sample.

The data are from a study of cytomegalovirus exposure and HLA in healthy donors (dated by TCRdb to 2016 to 2017). Background on the whole study: According to an earlier analysis of 587 of the donors, about 170 million T cells yielded 117 million unique TCR beta sequences and about 300 Gb of sequence data. Approximately 310 gigabases of sequencing data and around 85 million unique TCR sequences made up an early release that covered 500 to 650 HLA-typed donors. Of the 300 to 450 genotyped donors, approximately 80% were placed in the genetic ancestry cluster associated with self-reported Caucasian donors. The study was designed to test whether signatures of past pathogen exposure could be identified by cataloging public T cell receptors. The T cell repertoires of under 750 subjects were profiled by immunosequencing and related to cytomegalovirus serostatus. Along with the approximately 650-subject first cohort, a separate validation cohort of over a hundred different subjects was used. The study combined high-throughput TCR immunosequencing, statistical association of individual TCRs with disease status, and machine learning to predict cytomegalovirus infection status. A later analysis re-analyzed previously published TCR beta repertoires from roughly 630 donors and added high-resolution HLA genotyping to study TCR occurrence patterns. Rather than drawing on any new phenotypic data, the later analysis identified candidate immune exposures from TCR beta sequences and the way those sequences occurred across donors. In an earlier analysis of a few hundred of the donors, high-throughput TCR beta sequencing was used to judge whether each TCR beta V gene segment behaved as functional or pseudogenic. Alongside the repertoire data, information on donor age, sex, ethnicity and CMV serostatus was compiled. A later genetic analysis took genome-wide SNP genotypes for about three fifths of the 666 donors and used that subset as a discovery cohort. Every discovery cohort repertoire had been produced on one sequencing platform. Both class I and class II loci were covered by HLA typing, at four-digit resolution. Typing coverage varied by locus: roughly 629-640 donors for A, B, C, DRB1 and DQB1; 500 to 550 for DQA1; 600 to 610 for DPA1; roughly 450 for DPB1. Because of strong linkage in the cohort, roughly 5 DR-DQ haplotypes were treated as single units for association and clustering. Among some 400 genotyped donors of the cohort, an average of around 250,000 unique TCR beta nucleotide sequences was sequenced per donor, of which 15% to 20% were non-productive. The study at large found these results: According to a later genetic analysis, donors in an Asian-associated ancestry cluster had fewer N-insertions in productive TCRs than the roughly 700-donor mean. In a later analysis, about 16,000 TCR beta sequences were associated with specific HLA alleles at a false discovery rate of 0.05. Most CMV-associated TCR beta chains appeared to be HLA-restricted in a later analysis, and the HLA associations seemed to be driven largely by CMV exposure. In a later analysis, HLA-associated TCR beta chains were found to be more clonally expanded and to have lower generation probabilities than equally common non-associated chains. Because HLA typing was unavailable for some donors at each locus, only the typed subset was used in association tests. For the cohort, immune exposure information was limited to CMV serostatus. In a later analysis, several top co-occurrence clusters were reported to appear linked to parvovirus B19, influenza, CMV and Epstein-Barr virus. Because the 87-base-pair reads could not distinguish some IMGT-functional V segments, including TRBV6-2 and TRBV6-3, those segments were excluded. Strong co-occurrence of HLA alleles, especially DR and DQ, made assigning TCR associations to individual alleles difficult. Roughly uniform sequencing depth across donors was assumed in presence/absence analyses, although this assumption may not hold. The earlier analysis of approximately 590 of the donors excluded around 17 rarely observed V segments, including chromosome 9 orphons, because counts were too low. In this cohort, only TCR beta chains were sequenced, and detectable features were limited by the absence of alpha or paired-chain data. Correlated functional status among segregating V segments might reflect linkage disequilibrium, but an unknown experimental factor could not be ruled out. In a later analysis, TCR association rates were found to vary across HLA loci, with the most associated TCRs seen for DRB1 alleles and the fewest for HLA-C alleles. In both the original and validation cohorts, the classifier was reported to diagnose cytomegalovirus status with high specificity and sensitivity. A cluster of highly shared sequence variants was judged likely to be a technical artifact of the sequencing pipeline. Most TCR sequences were seen in very few donors, while some public TCRs were found in many individuals. It was suggested by the authors that the approach could potentially be generalized to other disease states and immunological phenotypes. Broadly in line with IMGT annotations, most TCR beta V segments showed up in productive rearrangements about 87% or about 30% of the time in an earlier analysis of several hundred of the donors. Three of the identified cytomegalovirus-associated TCR beta chains were confirmed in vitro to be specific for cytomegalovirus antigens. In the study, approximately 160 TCR beta chains were listed as associated with cytomegalovirus. A further reported finding was that TCR beta sequences accurately predicted the HLA-A and HLA-B alleles for most subjects in the first cohort. An association between a missense DCLRE1C variant and V-gene and J-gene trimming of TCR beta chains was found in a later genetic analysis and replicated in an independent cohort.

The cohort was made up of approximately 700 healthy bone marrow donors. At the time of sampling, every cohort member was nominally healthy, though immune exposures that went unrecorded were likely present. The donor was CMV seropositive and belonged to the group of more than 250 seropositive cohort members. A peripheral blood sample was collected from each donor, and TCR beta sequencing was performed on peripheral blood mononuclear cells. The Qiagen DNeasy Blood Extraction Kit was used to extract genomic DNA from the blood cell samples. Taken from the germline V gene, the CDR1 and CDR2 loops are SGHTA and FQGNSA. The CDR3 holds 17 amino acids from the cysteine to the phenylalanine. Just CDR3 DNA is preserved here, 51 bases in frame from base 1. Germline trimming: 1 base from V, 8 bases from J; junction bases outside gene matches: 12.

The sequenced sample consisted of PBMCs. The rearrangement combines TRBV7-2 with TRBJ2-5, with 11 bases in between that match TRBD1. The clonotype comes from a woman in her 70s in good health and CMV-seropositive. CDR3 sequence: CASSLGTGGSGTKTQYF. The nucleotides are TGTGCCAGCAGCTTAGGGACAGGGGGCTCCGGAACCAAAACCCAGTACTTC.